The 9 T cell receptor beta chains below come from one sample, sequenced in a study of shared clonotypes between healthy human individuals. CD8 cells regarded as naive lacked CD45RO, were positively chosen for CCR7, and omitted terminally differentiated effector memory CD45RA+ cells. Sequenced by immunoSEQ multiplex PCR; TCRdb stores in-frame clones only, minus some. This table has approximately 1.9 million clones, 93% appearing once. What was sequenced was naive CD8+ T cells from PBMCs. All receptors come from a man aged 18 to 35 in good health. Some clones in this sample may be carry-over from other donors' samples.

The CDR3 region has the DNA TGCGCCAGCAGCCAAGTGATCGGCCGTCAAGGAGGGATACTCACAGATACGCAGTATTTT. It encodes CASSQVIGRQGGILTDTQYF. This sequence joins TRBV4-3 and TRBJ2-3, with D perhaps TRBD2 (6 bases). Germline lookup yields CDR1 LGHNA and CDR2 YSLEER. V shed 1 base and J shed 2 bases, with 25 bases lying between them. This CDR3 has 20 amino acids.

This chain connects TRBV14 to TRBJ1-1; tentative D call: TRBD1 (5 bases). V lost 4 bases and J 1 base, leaving 13 bases between the germline ends. Per germline, CDR1 SGHDN and CDR2 FVKESK. This CDR3 region has 15 residues. CDR3 bases: TGTGCCAGCAGCCCGGGGCGGATCTCGAACACTGAAGCTTTCTTT. Translation gives CASSPGRISNTEAFF.

V usage is TRBV27 and J usage is TRBJ2-1; tentative D call: TRBD2 (5 bases). The CDR3 is 14 residues long. Germline assignment: CDR1 MNHEY and CDR2 SMNVEV (reference sequence). V lost 2 bases and J lost 10, with 15 bases in between. Written as DNA, the CDR3 is TGTGCCAGCAGTTTAAGGCTAGCTTCAGCCGAGCAGTTCTTC. Its protein product is CASSLRLASAEQFF.

The CDR3 region has the DNA TGCGCCAGCAGGAAGGGACCCAGGACTAGCGCGAGCACAGATACGCAGTATTTT. The encoded protein is CASRKGPRTSASTDTQYF. The chain has TRBV10-2 and TRBJ2-3, with 9 bases fitting TRBD2. CDR3 length equals 18 residues. J was trimmed by 0 bases and V by 6 bases; bases with no gene match: 13. Per the germline V gene, CDR1 is WSHSY and CDR2 is SAAADI.

J is TRBJ2-7 and V is TRBV28; D gene unclear. CDR3 length: 15 amino acids. Germline V gene data show CDR1 as MDHEN and CDR2 as SYDVKM. The ends were cut back, 2 bases at V and 0 bases at J, with 11 bases in the middle. CDR3 loop: CASSLGRLFSYEQYF. The CDR3 DNA follows: TGTGCCAGCAGTTTAGGGCGGTTGTTCTCCTACGAGCAGTACTTC.

The chain recombines TRBV5-6 with TRBJ2-7; TRBD2 aligns across 10 bases. The CDR3 is made up of 15 amino acids. Per the germline V gene, CDR1 is SGHDT and CDR2 is YYEEEE. V lost 2 bases to trimming and J lost 3 bases; unmatched junction nucleotides: 5. The CDR3 here is CASSLETSGDYEQYF. CDR3 in DNA: TGTGCCAGCAGCTTAGAAACTAGCGGGGACTACGAGCAGTACTTC.

This chain links TRBV27 with TRBJ2-5; 8 positions match TRBD1. Germline V gene sequence: CDR1 MNHEY, CDR2 SMNVEV (reference sequence). The junction had 5 bases not matched to a gene; V was cut back by 6 bases and J by 2 bases. The length of the CDR3 is 14 residues. CDR3 residues: CASSWDRRQETQYF. In nucleotides, the CDR3 is TGTGCCAGCAGCTGGGACAGGAGACAAGAGACCCAGTACTTC.

The chain joins TRBV4-3 to TRBJ1-1; 11 nucleotides match TRBD1. The CDR3 totals 14 residues. Per the germline V gene, CDR1 is LGHNA and CDR2 is YSLEER. The trim removed 5 bases at V and 4 bases at J, leaving 3 bases unmatched. The CDR3 region has the DNA TGCGCCAGCAGCTCCGGGACAGGGGGCACTGAAGCTTTCTTT. Protein sequence: CASSSGTGGTEAFF.

CDR3 sequence reads: CASSVTSYSYNEQFF. For the CDR3, the DNA is TGTGCCAGCAGCGTGACTTCCTACTCCTACAATGAGCAGTTCTTC. This chain joins TRBV27 and TRBJ2-1, with D unclear. Germline CDR1 reads MNHEY; CDR2 reads SMNVEV (reference sequence). Trimming pared 6 bases from V and 0 bases from J, leaving 12 bases between. There are 15 residues in the CDR3.